This T cell receptor (beta chain) comes out of a study of shared clonotypes between healthy human individuals. The study's findings and limits: Large sequencing depth failed to make sorted-subset sequencing complete, rarefaction showed.

This clone has just a few counts. The antigen remains undetermined. The assay was immunoSEQ multiplex PCR, and TCRdb's table has in-frame clones only and misses some. In the table there are roughly 1 million clones, around 74% of which are singletons. V gave up 1 base and J gave up 8 bases, with 5 bases separating them. Germline CDR1 reads GTSNPN; CDR2 reads SVGIG (reference sequence). CDR3 length equals 11 residues. The specimen was memory CD4+ T cells sorted from blood. Described subset: CD45RA-negative fraction. The chain joins TRBV30 to TRBJ1-4, with a weak D call TRBD1 (5 bases). This sequence originates from a man younger than 35 in good health. The CDR3: CAWSGGEKLFF. The CDR3 nucleotides are TGTGCCTGGAGTGGGGGGGAAAAACTGTTTTTT.